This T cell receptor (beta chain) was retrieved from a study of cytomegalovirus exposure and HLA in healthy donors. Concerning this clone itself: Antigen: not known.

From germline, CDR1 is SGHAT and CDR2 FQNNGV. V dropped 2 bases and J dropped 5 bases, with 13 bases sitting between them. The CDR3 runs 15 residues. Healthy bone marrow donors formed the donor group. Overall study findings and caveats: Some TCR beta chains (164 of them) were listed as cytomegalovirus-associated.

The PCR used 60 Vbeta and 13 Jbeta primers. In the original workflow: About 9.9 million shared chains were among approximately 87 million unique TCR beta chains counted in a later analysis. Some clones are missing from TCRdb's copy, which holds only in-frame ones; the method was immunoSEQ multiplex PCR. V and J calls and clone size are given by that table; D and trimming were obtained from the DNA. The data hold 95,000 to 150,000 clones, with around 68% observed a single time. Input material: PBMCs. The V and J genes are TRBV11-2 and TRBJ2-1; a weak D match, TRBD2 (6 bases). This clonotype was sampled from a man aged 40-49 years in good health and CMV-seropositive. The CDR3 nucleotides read TGTGCCAGCAGCTTACATAGCGGAGGGGACAATGAGCAGTTCTTC. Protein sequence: CASSLHSGGDNEQFF. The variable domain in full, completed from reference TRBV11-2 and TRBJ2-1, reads EAGVAQSPRYKIIEKRQSVAFWCNPISGHATLYWYQQILGQGPKLLIQFQNNGVVDDSQLPKDRFSAERLKGVDSTLKIQPAKLEDSAVYLCASSLHSGGDNEQFFGPGTRLTVL.